Given below is one T cell receptor beta chain in context. What antigen it recognizes has not been identified. Within one base of it there is no much larger clone, and no base qualities were kept. The data were taken from a study of blood T cell repertoires in COVID-19 (dated by TCRdb to the early 2020s). About the full investigation: Samples from collaborators originated in the United States, Italy and Spain and spanned both the acute and convalescent phases of COVID-19. The material from the prospective study consisted of cDNA or gDNA derived from T cells, B-cell-depleted T cells, or PBMCs. The dataset comprised deeply sampled blood TCRbeta repertoires from subjects exposed to, actively infected with, or recovered from COVID-19. The repertoires were released in a freely available public database meant as a resource for research on the immune response to SARS-CoV-2. Samples came from the ongoing ImmuneRACE study (first 160 participants) plus 1,254 subjects from 6 global collaborators. Sample metadata almost always included a de-identified subject ID, COVID-19 status, age in years and sex. Where available, HLA class I and class II types were taken from metadata supplied by the sample provider and were not determined by assay-based typing. Overall study results and their limits: The amount of clinical and demographic metadata varied by source and participant and was provided uncurated.

The CDR3 runs 13 amino acids, cysteine and phenylalanine included. Here the CDR3 DNA is all that survives: 39 bases in frame from base 1. V trim: 6 bases; J trim: 8 bases; unmatched bases: 7. CDR1 and CDR2 are drawn from the germline V gene: MNHEY, SVGAGI. TCRbeta CDR3 regions were amplified from genomic DNA using the immunoSEQ Assay, a bias-controlled multiplex PCR. Per the authors' processing: Within the assay, amplification of reference gene primers was used to estimate how many nucleated cells each sample contained. To quantify the absolute abundance of each unique TCRbeta CDR3 rearrangement, sequence reads were collapsed and filtered. For each sample, productive Simpson clonality was calculated as the square root of Simpson's diversity index over productive rearrangements. This is the immuneACCESS table as TCRdb keeps it, with only in-frame sequences that have V and J called. A part of the clones is gone; compared with another copy, unresolved V genes explain less than half, and the rest is unexplained. V and J calls and clone size are given by that table; D and trimming were obtained from the DNA. This sample lists 80,000 to 90,000 clones; 85% to 90% were detected once. The ten largest clonotypes hold around 5.2% of the sample.

Collaborating institutions collected whole blood in K2EDTA tubes following their own protocols. For TCRbeta analysis, collaborators shipped samples in one of three forms: frozen whole blood, isolated PBMCs, or DNA extracted from either of those sample types. Sequencing was carried out using peripheral blood. This clonotype was sampled from a man aged 40-55 years with acute or convalescent COVID-19. Recombination joined TRBV6-5 with TRBJ1-2, and 9 bases in between align with TRBD1. Here the CDR3 is given as CASSYTGTGGYTF. The nucleotide sequence reads TGTGCCAGCAGCTATACCGGGACAGGGGGCTACACCTTC.